The source of this T cell receptor beta chain is a study of shared clonotypes between healthy human individuals. The CDR3 runs 15 residues. Germline V gene data show CDR1 as MNHEY and CDR2 as SVGAGI. V was pared by 5 bases and J by 0 bases, with 3 bases of the junction left unmatched. Naive CD8 isolation took CD45RO-negative cells positively selected for CCR7 and excluded terminally differentiated effector memory CD45RA+ cells. Overall study findings and caveats: Some clonotypes were shared by all four sorted-subset donors, while others were not shared. The non-shared ones had lower generation probabilities than the shared ones. The sharing of approximately 5.1% of naive CD4 clonotypes was seen across several donors.

Details on this clone: What it recognizes is unknown.

The genomic DNA of each subset was split evenly across several immunoSEQ plates. Authors' processing steps: ImmunoSEQ junction-only sequences lacked quality scores, so their filtering differed. Sequenced by immunoSEQ multiplex PCR; TCRdb stores in-frame clones only, minus some. D and trimming come from the DNA, and the V and J calls and clone size come from that table. The sample yields millions of clones, 85% to 95% seen once. This sequence joins TRBV6-5 and TRBJ1-3; TRBD1 agrees at 8 bases. The sample comprised naive CD8+ T cells sorted from blood. The origin of this receptor is a man aged 18 to 30 in good health. The CDR3 DNA sequence: TGTGCCAGCAGTACGACAGGGGCCTCTGGAAACACCATATATTTT. Translating gives CASSTTGASGNTIYF.